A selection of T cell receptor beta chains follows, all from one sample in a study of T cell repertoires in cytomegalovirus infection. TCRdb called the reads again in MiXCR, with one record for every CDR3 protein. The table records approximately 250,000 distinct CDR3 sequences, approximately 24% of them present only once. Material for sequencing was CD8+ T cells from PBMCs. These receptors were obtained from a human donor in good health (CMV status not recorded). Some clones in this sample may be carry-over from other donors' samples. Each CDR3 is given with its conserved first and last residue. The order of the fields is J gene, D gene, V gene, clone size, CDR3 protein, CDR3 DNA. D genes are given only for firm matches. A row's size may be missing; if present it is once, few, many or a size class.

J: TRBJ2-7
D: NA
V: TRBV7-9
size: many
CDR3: CASSPSGGIREPEQYF
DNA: TGTGCCAGCAGCCCTTCGGGTGGGATCAGGGAGCCCGAGCAGTACTTC

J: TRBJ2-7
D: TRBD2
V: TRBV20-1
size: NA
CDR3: CSASETSGPGEQYF
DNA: TGCAGTGCTAGTGAGACTAGCGGGCCCGGAGAGCAGTACTTC

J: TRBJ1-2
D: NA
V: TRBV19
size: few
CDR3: CASSIPLPSSNYGYTF
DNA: TGTGCCAGTAGTATCCCGCTTCCTTCTTCTAACTATGGCTACACCTTC

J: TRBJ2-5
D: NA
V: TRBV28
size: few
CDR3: CASSFPREGGRKETQYF
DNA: TGTGCCAGCAGTTTCCCACGGGAAGGGGGTAGGAAAGAGACCCAGTACTTC

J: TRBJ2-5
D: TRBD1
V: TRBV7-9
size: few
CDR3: CASSGDRGQETQYF
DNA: TGTGCCAGCAGCGGAGACAGGGGACAAGAGACCCAGTACTTC

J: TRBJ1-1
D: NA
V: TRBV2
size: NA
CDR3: CASSERGAFF
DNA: TGTGCCAGCAGTGAAAGGGGGGCTTTCTTT

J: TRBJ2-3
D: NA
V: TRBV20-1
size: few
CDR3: CSARSAGKDTQYF
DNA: TGCAGTGCCAGGTCGGCGGGGAAGGATACGCAGTATTTT

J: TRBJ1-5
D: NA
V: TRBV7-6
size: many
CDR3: CASSDDSNSNQPQHF
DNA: TGTGCCAGCAGCGATGACAGTAATAGCAATCAGCCCCAGCATTTT

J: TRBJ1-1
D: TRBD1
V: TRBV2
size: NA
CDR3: CASSEGRGKPEAFF
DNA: TGTGCCAGCAGTGAAGGCAGGGGGAAACCTGAAGCTTTCTTT

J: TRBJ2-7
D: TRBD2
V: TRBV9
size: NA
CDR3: CASSVGLAGDEQYF
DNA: TGTGCCAGCAGCGTTGGACTAGCGGGGGATGAGCAGTACTTC

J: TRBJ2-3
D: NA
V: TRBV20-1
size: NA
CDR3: CSARDRAGNTDTQYF
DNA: TGCAGTGCTAGAGATCGGGCAGGGAATACAGATACGCAGTATTTT

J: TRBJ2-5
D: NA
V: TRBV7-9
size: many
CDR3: CARDGFGQHIQETQYF
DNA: TGTGCCAGGGACGGCTTCGGGCAGCACATTCAAGAGACCCAGTACTTC

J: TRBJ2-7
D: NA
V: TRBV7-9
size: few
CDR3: CASSPGLKEQYF
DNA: TGTGCCAGCAGCCCCGGTTTGAAGGAGCAGTACTTC

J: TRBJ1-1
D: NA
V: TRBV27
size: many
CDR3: CASSLSSPDTEAFF
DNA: TGTGCCAGCAGTTTATCGTCCCCAGACACTGAAGCTTTCTTT

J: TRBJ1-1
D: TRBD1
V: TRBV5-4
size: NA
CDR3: CASSGGVQGRGTEAFF
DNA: TGTGCCAGCAGCGGCGGGGTACAGGGGAGGGGCACTGAAGCTTTCTTT

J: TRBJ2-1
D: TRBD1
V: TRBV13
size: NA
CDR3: CASSFQGATNEQFF
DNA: TGTGCCAGCAGCTTTCAGGGGGCGACGAATGAGCAGTTCTTC

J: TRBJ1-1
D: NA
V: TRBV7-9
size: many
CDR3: CASSPNRELSTEAFF
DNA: TGTGCCAGCAGCCCTAACAGGGAGCTGAGCACTGAAGCTTTCTTT

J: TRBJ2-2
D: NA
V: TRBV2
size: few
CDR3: CASSGDGSTGELFF
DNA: TGTGCCAGCAGTGGGGACGGTTCGACCGGGGAGCTGTTTTTT

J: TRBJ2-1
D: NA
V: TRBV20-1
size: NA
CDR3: CSAATQGGQFF
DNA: TGCAGTGCTGCAACGCAGGGAGGGCAGTTCTTC

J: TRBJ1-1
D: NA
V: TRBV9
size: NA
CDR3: CASSSSVGLGNTEAFF
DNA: TGTGCCAGCAGCTCCTCGGTGGGCCTGGGGAACACTGAAGCTTTCTTT

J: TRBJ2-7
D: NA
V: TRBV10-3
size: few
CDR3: CAISESNIFMSGQYF
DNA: TGTGCCATCAGTGAGTCGAATATCTTTATGTCGGGGCAGTACTTC

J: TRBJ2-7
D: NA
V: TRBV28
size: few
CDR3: CASSFRGLGYEQYF
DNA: TGTGCCAGCAGTTTCAGGGGTCTCGGCTACGAGCAGTACTTC

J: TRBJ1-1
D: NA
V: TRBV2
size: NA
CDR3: CASSGTTEAFF
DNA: TGTGCCAGCAGTGGAACCACTGAAGCTTTCTTT

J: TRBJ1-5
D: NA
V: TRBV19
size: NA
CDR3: CASSNGHYQPQHF
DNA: TGTGCCAGTAGTAACGGACACTATCAGCCCCAGCATTTT

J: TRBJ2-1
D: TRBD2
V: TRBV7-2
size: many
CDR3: CASRPGTSYYEQFF
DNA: TGTGCCAGCAGGCCCGGGACTAGCTATTATGAGCAGTTCTTC

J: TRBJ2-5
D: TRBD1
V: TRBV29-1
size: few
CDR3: CSADIIRDSQETQYF
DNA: TGCAGCGCCGACATTATCCGGGACAGCCAAGAGACCCAGTACTTC

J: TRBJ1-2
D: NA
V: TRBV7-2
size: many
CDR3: CASSLLTDSYGYTF
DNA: TGTGCCAGCAGCTTACTGACGGATTCCTATGGCTACACCTTC

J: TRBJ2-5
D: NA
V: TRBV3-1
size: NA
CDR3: CASSQFFKPRGPIQETQYF
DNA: TGTGCCAGCAGCCAATTTTTTAAGCCCAGGGGTCCTATCCAAGAGACCCAGTACTTC

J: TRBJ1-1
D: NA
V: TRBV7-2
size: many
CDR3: CASSFLGPNTEAFF
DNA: TGTGCCAGCAGCTTTCTAGGACCGAACACTGAAGCTTTCTTT

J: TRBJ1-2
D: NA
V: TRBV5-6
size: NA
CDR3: CASSLIRDYYGYTF
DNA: TGTGCCAGCAGCTTGATCAGGGATTACTATGGCTACACCTTC

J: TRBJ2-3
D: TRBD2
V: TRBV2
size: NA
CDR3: CASRSPLAGSTDTQYF
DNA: TGTGCCAGCAGGTCACCGCTAGCGGGGAGCACAGATACGCAGTATTTT

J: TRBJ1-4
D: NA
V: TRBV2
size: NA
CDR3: CASSLAGTELFF
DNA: TGTGCCAGCAGCTTAGCCGGGACGGAACTGTTTTTT

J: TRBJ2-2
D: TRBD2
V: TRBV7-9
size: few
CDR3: CASSSGGLAANTGELFF
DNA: TGTGCCAGCAGCTCAGGAGGGCTAGCGGCGAACACCGGGGAGCTGTTTTTT

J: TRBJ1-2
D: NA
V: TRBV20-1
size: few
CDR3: CSATDPGRYGYTF
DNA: TGCAGTGCTACGGATCCAGGGCGGTATGGCTACACCTTC

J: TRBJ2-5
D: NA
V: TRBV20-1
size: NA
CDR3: CSAIPGGTLGTQYF
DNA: TGCAGTGCTATACCTGGCGGGACCCTCGGGACCCAGTACTTC

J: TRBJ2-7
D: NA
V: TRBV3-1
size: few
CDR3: CASSQDHSSSYEQYF
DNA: TGTGCCAGCAGCCAAGACCACTCGAGCTCCTACGAGCAGTACTTC

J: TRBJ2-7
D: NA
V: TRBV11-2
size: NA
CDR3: CASSLWATVTETYEQYF
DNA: TGTGCCAGCAGCTTATGGGCCACGGTGACGGAAACCTACGAGCAGTACTTC

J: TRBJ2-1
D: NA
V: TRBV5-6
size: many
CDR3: CASSLAAGHEQFF
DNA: TGTGCCAGCAGCTTGGCCGCCGGACATGAGCAGTTCTTC

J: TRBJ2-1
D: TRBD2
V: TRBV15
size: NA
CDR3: CATGWTSGVDEQFF
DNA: TGTGCCACCGGGTGGACTAGCGGGGTCGATGAGCAGTTCTTC

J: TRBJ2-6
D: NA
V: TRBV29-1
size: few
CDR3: CSVRPTAGANVLTF
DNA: TGCAGCGTTCGACCCACAGCTGGGGCCAACGTCCTGACTTTC

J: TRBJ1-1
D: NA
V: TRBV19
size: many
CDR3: CASSYGLLMNTEAFF
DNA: TGTGCCAGTAGTTACGGACTGCTCATGAACACTGAAGCTTTCTTT

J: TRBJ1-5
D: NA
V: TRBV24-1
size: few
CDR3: CATSRERNQPQHF
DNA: TGTGCCACCAGCCGGGAACGCAATCAGCCCCAGCATTTT

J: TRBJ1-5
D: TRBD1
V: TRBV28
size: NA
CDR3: CASSHTGDGGNQPQHF
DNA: TGTGCCAGCAGCCATACAGGGGATGGAGGCAATCAGCCCCAGCATTTT